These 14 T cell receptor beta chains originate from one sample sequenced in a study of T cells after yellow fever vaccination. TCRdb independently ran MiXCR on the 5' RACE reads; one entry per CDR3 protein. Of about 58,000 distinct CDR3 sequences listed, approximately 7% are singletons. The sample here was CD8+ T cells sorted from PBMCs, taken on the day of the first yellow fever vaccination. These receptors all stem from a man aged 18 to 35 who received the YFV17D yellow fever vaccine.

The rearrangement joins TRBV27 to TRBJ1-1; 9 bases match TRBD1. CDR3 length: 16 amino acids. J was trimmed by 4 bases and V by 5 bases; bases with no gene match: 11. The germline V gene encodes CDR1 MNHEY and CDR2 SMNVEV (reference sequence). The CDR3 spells CASSHPTGGMFTEAFF. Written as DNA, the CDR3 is TGTGCCAGCAGTCATCCTACAGGGGGCATGTTCACTGAAGCTTTCTTT.

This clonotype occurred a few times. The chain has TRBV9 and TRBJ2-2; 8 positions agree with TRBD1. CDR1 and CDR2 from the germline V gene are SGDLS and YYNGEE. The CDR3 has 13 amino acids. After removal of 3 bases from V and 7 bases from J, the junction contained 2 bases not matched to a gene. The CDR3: CASSDRGNGELFF. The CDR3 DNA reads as TGTGCCAGCAGCGACAGGGGGAACGGGGAGCTGTTTTTT.

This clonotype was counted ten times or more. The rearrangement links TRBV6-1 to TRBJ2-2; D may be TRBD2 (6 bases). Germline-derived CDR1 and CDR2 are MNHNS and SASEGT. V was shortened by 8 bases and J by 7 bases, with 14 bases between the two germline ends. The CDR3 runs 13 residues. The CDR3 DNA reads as TGTGCCAGCGCCGGGGGACCGAACGGGGAGCTGTTTTTT. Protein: CASAGGPNGELFF.

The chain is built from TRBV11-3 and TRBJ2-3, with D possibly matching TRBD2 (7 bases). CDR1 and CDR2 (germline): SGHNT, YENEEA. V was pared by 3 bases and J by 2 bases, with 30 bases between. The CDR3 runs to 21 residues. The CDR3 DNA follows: TGTGCCAGCAGCTTGTTCATGGGTAGTGGGGGGGCCCCTGGCGCCACAGATACGCAGTATTTT. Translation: CASSLFMGSGGAPGATDTQYF. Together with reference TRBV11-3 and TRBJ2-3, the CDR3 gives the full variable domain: EAGVVQSPRYKIIEKKQPVAFWCNPISGHNTLYWYLQNLGQGPELLIRYENEEAVDDSQLPKDRFSAERLKGVDSTLKIQPAELGDSAVYLCASSLFMGSGGAPGATDTQYFGPGTRLTVL.

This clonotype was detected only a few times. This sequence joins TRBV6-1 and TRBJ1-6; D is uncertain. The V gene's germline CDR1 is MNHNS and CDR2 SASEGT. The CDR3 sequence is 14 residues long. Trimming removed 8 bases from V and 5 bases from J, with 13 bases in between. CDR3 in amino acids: CASWGGQHNSPLHF. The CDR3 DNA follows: TGTGCCAGCTGGGGAGGCCAACATAATTCACCCCTCCACTTT.

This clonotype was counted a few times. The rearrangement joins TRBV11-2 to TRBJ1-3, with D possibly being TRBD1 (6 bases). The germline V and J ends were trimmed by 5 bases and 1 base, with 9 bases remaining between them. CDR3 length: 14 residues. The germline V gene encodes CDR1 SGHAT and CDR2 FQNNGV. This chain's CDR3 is CASSPTGSGNTIYF. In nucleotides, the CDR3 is TGTGCCAGCAGCCCTACAGGGTCTGGAAACACCATATATTTT.

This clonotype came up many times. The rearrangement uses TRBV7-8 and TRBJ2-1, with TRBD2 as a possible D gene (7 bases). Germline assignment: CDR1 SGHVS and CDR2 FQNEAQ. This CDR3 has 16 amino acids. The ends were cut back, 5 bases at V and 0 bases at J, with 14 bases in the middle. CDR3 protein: CASSPRGGVSYNEQFF. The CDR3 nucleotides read TGTGCCAGCAGCCCGAGGGGGGGGGTCTCCTACAATGAGCAGTTCTTC.

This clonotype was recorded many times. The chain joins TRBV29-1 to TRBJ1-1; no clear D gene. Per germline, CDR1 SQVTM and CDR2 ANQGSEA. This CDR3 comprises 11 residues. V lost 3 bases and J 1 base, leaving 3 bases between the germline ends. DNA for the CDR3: TGCAGCGTTGAGGGGAACACTGAAGCTTTCTTT. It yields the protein CSVEGNTEAFF.

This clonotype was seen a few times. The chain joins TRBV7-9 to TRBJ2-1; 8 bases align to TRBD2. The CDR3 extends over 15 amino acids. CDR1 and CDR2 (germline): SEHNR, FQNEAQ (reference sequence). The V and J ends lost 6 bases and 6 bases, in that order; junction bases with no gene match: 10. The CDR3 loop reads CASSSTSGYSNEQFF. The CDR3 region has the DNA TGTGCCAGCAGTTCTACTAGCGGATATTCCAATGAGCAGTTCTTC.

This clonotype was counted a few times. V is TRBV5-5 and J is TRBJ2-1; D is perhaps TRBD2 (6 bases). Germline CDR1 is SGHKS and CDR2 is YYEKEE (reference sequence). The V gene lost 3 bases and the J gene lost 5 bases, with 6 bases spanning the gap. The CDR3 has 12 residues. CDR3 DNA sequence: TGTGCCAGCAGCTGGAGGGACAATGAGCAGTTCTTC. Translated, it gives CASSWRDNEQFF.

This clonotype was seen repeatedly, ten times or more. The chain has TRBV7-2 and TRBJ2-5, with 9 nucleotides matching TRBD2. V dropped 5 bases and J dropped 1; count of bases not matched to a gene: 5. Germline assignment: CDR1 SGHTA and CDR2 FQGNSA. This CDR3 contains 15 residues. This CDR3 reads CASSPTSGIQETQYF. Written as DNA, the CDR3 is TGTGCCAGCAGCCCGACTAGCGGCATCCAAGAGACCCAGTACTTC.

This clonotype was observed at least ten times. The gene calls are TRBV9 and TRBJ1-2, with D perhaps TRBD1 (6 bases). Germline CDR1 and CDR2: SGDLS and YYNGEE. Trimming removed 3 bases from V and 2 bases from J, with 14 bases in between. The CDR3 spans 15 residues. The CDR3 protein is CASSADTGPNYGYTF. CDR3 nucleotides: TGTGCCAGCAGCGCCGACACAGGGCCCAACTATGGCTACACCTTC.

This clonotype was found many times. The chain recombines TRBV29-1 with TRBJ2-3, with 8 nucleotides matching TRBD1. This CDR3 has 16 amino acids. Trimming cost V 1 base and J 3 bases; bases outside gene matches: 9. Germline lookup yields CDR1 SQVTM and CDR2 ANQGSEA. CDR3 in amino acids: CSVEVWDRTGTDTQYF. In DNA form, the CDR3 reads TGCAGCGTTGAAGTATGGGACAGGACAGGTACAGATACGCAGTATTTT.

The CDR3 region is CSARGQLGGVSYNEQFF. DNA of the CDR3: TGCAGTGCTAGAGGGCAACTGGGGGGGGTGTCCTACAATGAGCAGTTCTTC. The chain is built from TRBV20-1 and TRBJ2-1; 7 bases align to TRBD2. With V trimmed by 1 base and J by 1 base, 10 bases remained unmatched. Germline-derived CDR1 and CDR2 are DFQATT and SNEGSKA (reference sequence). The CDR3 has 17 amino acids.